This T cell receptor (beta chain) was sequenced during a study of shared clonotypes between healthy human individuals. CDR3 length equals 16 residues. Trimming cost V 5 bases and J 7 bases; bases outside gene matches: 14. Looked up from germline, CDR1 is SEHNR and CDR2 is FQNEAQ (reference sequence). Some clones are missing from TCRdb's copy, which holds only in-frame ones; the method was immunoSEQ multiplex PCR. The sample lists about 480,000 clones; 75% to 85% were seen once. J is TRBJ2-3 and V is TRBV7-9, with 8 bases aligning to TRBD2. The sequencing input was PBMCs. This clonotype was sampled from a woman in her forties in good health. Some clones in this sample may be carry-over from other donors' samples. Written as DNA, the CDR3 is TGTGCCAGCAGCCCTAGCGGCGGGGGGCCTAGGTATACGCAGTATTTT. Translation gives CASSPSGGGPRYTQYF.